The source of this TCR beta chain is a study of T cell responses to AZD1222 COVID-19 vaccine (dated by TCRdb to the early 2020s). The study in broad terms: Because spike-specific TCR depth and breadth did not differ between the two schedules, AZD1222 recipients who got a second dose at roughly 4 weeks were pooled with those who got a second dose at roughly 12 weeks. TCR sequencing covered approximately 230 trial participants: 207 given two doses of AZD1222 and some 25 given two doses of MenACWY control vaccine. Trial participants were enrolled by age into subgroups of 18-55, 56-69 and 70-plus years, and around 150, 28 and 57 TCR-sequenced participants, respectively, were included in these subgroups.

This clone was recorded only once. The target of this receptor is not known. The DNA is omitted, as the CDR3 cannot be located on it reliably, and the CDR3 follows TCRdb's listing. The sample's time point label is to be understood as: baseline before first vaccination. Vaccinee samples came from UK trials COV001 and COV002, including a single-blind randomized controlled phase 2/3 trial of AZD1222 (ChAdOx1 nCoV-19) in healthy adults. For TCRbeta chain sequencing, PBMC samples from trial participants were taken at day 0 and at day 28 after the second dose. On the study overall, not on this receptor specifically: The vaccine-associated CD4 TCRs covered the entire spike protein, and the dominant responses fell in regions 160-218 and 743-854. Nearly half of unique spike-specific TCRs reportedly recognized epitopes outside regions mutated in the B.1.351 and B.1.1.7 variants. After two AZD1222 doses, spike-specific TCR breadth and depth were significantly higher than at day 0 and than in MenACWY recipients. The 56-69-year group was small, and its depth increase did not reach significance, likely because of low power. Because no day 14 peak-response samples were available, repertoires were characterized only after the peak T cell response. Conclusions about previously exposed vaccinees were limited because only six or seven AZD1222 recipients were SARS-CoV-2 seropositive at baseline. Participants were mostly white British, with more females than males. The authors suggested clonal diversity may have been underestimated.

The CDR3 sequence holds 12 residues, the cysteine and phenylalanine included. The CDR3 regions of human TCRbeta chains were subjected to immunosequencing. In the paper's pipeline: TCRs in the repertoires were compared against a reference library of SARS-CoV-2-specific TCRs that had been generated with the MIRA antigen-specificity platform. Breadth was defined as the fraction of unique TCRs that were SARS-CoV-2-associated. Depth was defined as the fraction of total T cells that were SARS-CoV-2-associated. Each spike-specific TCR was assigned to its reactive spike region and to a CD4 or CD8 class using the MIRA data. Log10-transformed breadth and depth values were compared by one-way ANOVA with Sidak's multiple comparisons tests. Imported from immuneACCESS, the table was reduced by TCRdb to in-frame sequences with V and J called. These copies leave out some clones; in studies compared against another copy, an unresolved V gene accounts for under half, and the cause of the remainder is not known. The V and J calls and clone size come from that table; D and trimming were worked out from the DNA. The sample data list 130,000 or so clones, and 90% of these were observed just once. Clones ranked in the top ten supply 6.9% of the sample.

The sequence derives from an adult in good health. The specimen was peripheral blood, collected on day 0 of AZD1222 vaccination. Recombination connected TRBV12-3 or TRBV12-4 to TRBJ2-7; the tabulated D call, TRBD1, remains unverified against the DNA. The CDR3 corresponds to CASSFGTGSAYF.